The rows below give T cell receptor beta chains drawn from one sample of a study of CD8+ T cells in alopecia areata. The repertoire was sequenced with immunoSEQ multiplex PCR; TCRdb's copy has only in-frame clones and lacks some. The sample lists roughly 120,000 clones, roughly two fifths seen once, with approximately 3.3% in the top ten. Material for sequencing was CD4+ T cells sorted from blood. The receptors originated from a human donor with alopecia areata. The CDR3 runs from the conserved cysteine through the conserved F or W. Each record gives: V gene, CDR3 length, J gene, D gene, clone size, CDR3 DNA, CDR3 protein. A D gene is named only where the DNA matches it firmly. For some rows the clone size is stated as once, few or many, or as a class when expanded; others skip it.

TRBV13	13	TRBJ1-4	-	few	TGTGCCAGCAGTCCCGGACAAGCTGAAAAACTGTTTTTT	CASSPGQAEKLFF
TRBV30	13	TRBJ2-2	-	-	TGTGCCTGGCGACAGCCGAACACCGGGGAGCTGTTTTTT	CAWRQPNTGELFF
TRBV29-1	15	TRBJ2-1	TRBD2	few	TGCAGCGTTGAAGGGAGGCTAGCGGGGACAGATGAGCAGTTCTTC	CSVEGRLAGTDEQFF
TRBV4-3	13	TRBJ2-3	-	few	TGCGCCAGCAGCCAGCAGGGAATGGGTACGCAGTATTTT	CASSQQGMGTQYF
TRBV7-9	16	TRBJ2-3	TRBD2	-	TGTGCCAGCAGGCCGTTCGGGGGGACGATCACAGATACGCAGTATTTT	CASRPFGGTITDTQYF
TRBV5-1	15	TRBJ2-5	-	-	TGCGCCAGCAGCTTGGCGGGTTCGGGCAGGGAGACCCAGTACTTC	CASSLAGSGRETQYF
TRBV7-9	15	TRBJ2-7	-	few	TGTGCCAGCAGCTCCCGGGACACGGGGTCCTACGAGCAGTACTTC	CASSSRDTGSYEQYF
TRBV11-2	14	TRBJ2-7	-	-	TGTGCCAGCAGCTTAGAAGTTGCTGGGAACGAGCAGTACTTC	CASSLEVAGNEQYF
TRBV7-2	14	TRBJ1-1	TRBD1	few	TGTGCCAGCAGCTTGGGACAGGGTACCACTGAAGCTTTCTTT	CASSLGQGTTEAFF
TRBV29-1	14	TRBJ1-1	-	-	TGCAGCGTTGAACCCGGGACGGTGAACACTGAAGCTTTCTTT	CSVEPGTVNTEAFF
TRBV29-1	14	TRBJ2-3	TRBD1	few	TGCAGCGTTGCGGGACAGGCCGGCTCAGATACGCAGTATTTT	CSVAGQAGSDTQYF
TRBV29-1	12	TRBJ2-1	-	few	TGCAGCGTTGATCAGTACACCGGGGAGCAGTTCTTC	CSVDQYTGEQFF
TRBV2	15	TRBJ2-6	-	few	TGTGCCAGCAGATTAGAGGGGGCTGGGGCCAACGTCCTGACTTTC	CASRLEGAGANVLTF
TRBV28	13	TRBJ2-3	-	few	TGTGCCAGCAGACGTGGGGGCACAGATACGCAGTATTTT	CASRRGGTDTQYF
TRBV2	15	TRBJ2-5	TRBD2	-	TGTGCCAGCAGTGACGGGACTAGCCGTCAAGAGACCCAGTACTTC	CASSDGTSRQETQYF
TRBV25-1	16	TRBJ2-2	-	-	TGTGCCAGCAGTGTCGGCTCGGGGGCGTTGACCGGGGAGCTGTTTTTT	CASSVGSGALTGELFF
TRBV27	17	TRBJ2-7	-	-	TGTGCCAGCAGGCCCCTCGGGAAGGGGAAGTCCTCCTACGAGCAGTACTTC	CASRPLGKGKSSYEQYF
TRBV25-1	16	TRBJ2-5	TRBD1	-	TGTGCCAGCAGTGAATTAAGGACAGGCCTCCAAGAGACCCAGTACTTC	CASSELRTGLQETQYF
TRBV30	17	TRBJ2-1	-	-	TGTGCCTGGAGTGTACGATGGGGCAGAGTAACTTACAATGAGCAGTTCTTC	CAWSVRWGRVTYNEQFF
TRBV2	16	TRBJ2-5	TRBD2	few	TGTGCCAGCAGGGGGTGGCAGCGGGGGTCCCAAGAGACCCAGTACTTC	CASRGWQRGSQETQYF
TRBV29-1	14	TRBJ2-6	TRBD1	-	TGCAGCGTGGATGACAGGGCTGGGGCCAACGTCCTGACTTTC	CSVDDRAGANVLTF
TRBV12-5	15	TRBJ2-7	TRBD2	few	TGTGCTAGTGCCCCGGGGCTAGCGGGGACCTACGAGCAGTACTTC	CASAPGLAGTYEQYF
TRBV4-3	12	TRBJ2-1	-	-	TGCGCCAGCAGCCAAGATCTGAATGAGCAGTTCTTC	CASSQDLNEQFF
TRBV30	14	TRBJ2-2	TRBD1	-	TGTGCCTGGCGTCCGACAGGGATCACCGGGGAGCTGTTTTTT	CAWRPTGITGELFF
TRBV5-1	14	TRBJ2-1	TRBD1	few	TGCGCCAGCAGCGGGGGACAGCTTAACAATGAGCAGTTCTTC	CASSGGQLNNEQFF
TRBV7-2	13	TRBJ2-6	-	medium-sized	TGTGCCAGCAGCTTCGCTGGGGCCAACGTCCTGACTTTC	CASSFAGANVLTF
TRBV30	14	TRBJ2-1	-	once	TGTGCCTGGAGTGTTGGATCGGCTAGCTCTGAGCAGTTCTTC	CAWSVGSASSEQFF
TRBV29-1	13	TRBJ2-7	-	-	TGCAGCGTTGGGGCAGGGGTTACCTACGAGCAGTACTTC	CSVGAGVTYEQYF
TRBV18	14	TRBJ2-7	TRBD2	-	TGTGCCAGCTCACGCTCGACTCGGGGGGACGAGCAGTACTTC	CASSRSTRGDEQYF
TRBV29-1	14	TRBJ2-7	TRBD2	few	TGCAGCGTTGAAGGAGGCAGCGGGAGGTACGAGCAGTACTTC	CSVEGGSGRYEQYF
TRBV29-1	13	TRBJ2-5	-	-	TGCAGCGTTGACAGGGATATCCAAGAGACCCAGTACTTC	CSVDRDIQETQYF
TRBV28	18	TRBJ2-5	-	-	TGTGCCAGCAGTTTAACCGAGGGTGGTGTTACACAAAGAGAGACCCAGTACTTC	CASSLTEGGVTQRETQYF
TRBV7-9	12	TRBJ2-3	-	-	TGTGCCAGCAGCGAGCAATTCGATACGCAGTATTTT	CASSEQFDTQYF
TRBV4-1	16	TRBJ2-7	TRBD2	-	TGCGCCAGCAGCCAAGATAGCGGGGGGCCACCCTACGAGCAGTACTTC	CASSQDSGGPPYEQYF
TRBV2	13	TRBJ2-1	-	-	TGTGCCAGCAGTGGCACCGGTGGACTGACGCCGTTCTTC	CASSGTGGLTPFF
TRBV23-1	16	TRBJ1-5	-	few	TGCGCCAGCAGTCAATCAGACAGGAGGGAAGATCAGCCCCAGCATTTT	CASSQSDRREDQPQHF
TRBV29-1	11	TRBJ1-2	-	-	TGCAGCGTTCAGGGCCCCTCTGGCTACACCTTC	CSVQGPSGYTF
TRBV9	13	TRBJ2-5	-	-	TGTGCCAGCAGCGCCTCCCCTCCCGGGACCCAGTACTTC	CASSASPPGTQYF
TRBV6-5	16	TRBJ2-7	-	-	TGTGCCAGCAGTTACTCGCCGGTGGAGGGATCCTACGAGCAGTACTTC	CASSYSPVEGSYEQYF
TRBV7-2	15	TRBJ2-3	-	-	TGTGCCAGCAGCCTCCCCCAGGGACTCACAGATACGCAGTATTTT	CASSLPQGLTDTQYF
TRBV29-1	12	TRBJ1-2	-	few	TGCAGCGTTGGGAACGGGAACTATGGCTACACCTTC	CSVGNGNYGYTF